The TCR beta chain under discussion was sequenced for a study of spatial heterogeneity in lung cancer. TCRdb called the 5' RACE reads again in MiXCR, with one record for every CDR3 protein. The data contain 30,000 to 45,000 distinct CDR3 sequences, under 8% of them singletons. As to this clonotype: This may arise from a read error, as a much more abundant clone is one base away.

Germline V lookup: CDR1 SNHLY, CDR2 FYNNEI. V lost 8 bases, J lost 6 bases, and 16 bases lay in between. The CDR3 is made up of 14 amino acids. Time point reported: sample taken at primary tumor resection. Unsorted whole RNA of tumor, nontumor lung or frozen PBMC was sequenced. The sequence was obtained from a female donor with early-stage non-small cell lung cancer. This material consisted of PBMCs, taken at surgery. The gene calls are TRBV2 and TRBJ1-4; weak D call: TRBD1 (6 bases). The CDR3, as DNA: TGTGCCAGCGGCGGGACATTAGTCGATGAAAAACTGTTTTTT. This encodes CASGGTLVDEKLFF. Full variable domain (remainder filled in from reference TRBV2 and TRBJ1-4): EPEVTQTPSHQVTQMGQEVILRCVPISNHLYFYWYRQILGQKVEFLVSFYNNEISEKSEIFDDQFSVERPDGSNFTLKIRSTKLEDSAMYFCASGGTLVDEKLFFGSGTQLSVL.